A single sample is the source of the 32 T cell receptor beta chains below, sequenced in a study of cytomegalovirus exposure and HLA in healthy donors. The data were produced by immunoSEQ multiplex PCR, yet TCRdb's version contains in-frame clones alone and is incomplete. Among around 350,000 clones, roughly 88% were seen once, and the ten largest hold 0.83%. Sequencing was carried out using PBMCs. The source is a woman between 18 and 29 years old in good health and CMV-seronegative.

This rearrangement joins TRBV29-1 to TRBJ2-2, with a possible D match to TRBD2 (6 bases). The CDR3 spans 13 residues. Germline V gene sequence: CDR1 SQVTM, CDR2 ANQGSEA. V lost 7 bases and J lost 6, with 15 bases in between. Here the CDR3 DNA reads TGCAGCGCCCGGGTCTCGGGGGCCGGGGAGCTGTTTTTT. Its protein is CSARVSGAGELFF.

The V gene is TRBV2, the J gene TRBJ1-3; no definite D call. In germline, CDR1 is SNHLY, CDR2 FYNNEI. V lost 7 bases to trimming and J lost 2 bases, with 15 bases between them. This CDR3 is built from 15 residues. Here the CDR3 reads CASTQWAGAGNTIYF. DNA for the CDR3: TGTGCCAGCACCCAGTGGGCCGGGGCTGGAAACACCATATATTTT.

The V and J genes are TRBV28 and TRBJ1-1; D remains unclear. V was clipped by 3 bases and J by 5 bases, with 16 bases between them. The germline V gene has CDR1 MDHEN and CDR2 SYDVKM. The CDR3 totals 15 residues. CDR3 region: CASSFGPISGTEAFF. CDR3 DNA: TGTGCCAGCAGTTTCGGACCGATCTCGGGAACTGAAGCTTTCTTT.

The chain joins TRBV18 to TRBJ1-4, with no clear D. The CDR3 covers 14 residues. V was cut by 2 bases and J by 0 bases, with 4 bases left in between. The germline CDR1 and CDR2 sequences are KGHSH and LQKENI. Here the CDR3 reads CASSPSATNEKLFF. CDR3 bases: TGTGCCAGCTCACCATCTGCAACTAATGAAAAACTGTTTTTT.

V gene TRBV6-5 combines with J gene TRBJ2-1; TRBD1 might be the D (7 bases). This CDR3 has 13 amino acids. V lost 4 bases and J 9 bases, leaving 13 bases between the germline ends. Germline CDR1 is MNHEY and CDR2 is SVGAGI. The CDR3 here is CASSSQGGGEQFF. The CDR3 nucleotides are TGTGCCAGCAGTTCCCAGGGGGGAGGTGAGCAGTTCTTC.

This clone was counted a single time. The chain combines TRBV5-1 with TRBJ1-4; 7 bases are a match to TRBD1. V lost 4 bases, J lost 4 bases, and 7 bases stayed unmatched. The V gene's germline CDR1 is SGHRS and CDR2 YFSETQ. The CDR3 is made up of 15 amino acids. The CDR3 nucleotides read TGCGCCAGCAGCCCCACAGGGGCCCTTAATGAAAAACTGTTTTTT. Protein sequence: CASSPTGALNEKLFF.

The CDR3 DNA reads as TGTGCCAGTAGTCCTGGGACAGCCTACGAGCAGTACTTC. It translates to CASSPGTAYEQYF. J is TRBJ2-7 and V is TRBV19; 7 nucleotides agree with TRBD1. V gave up 5 bases and J gave up 2 bases; unmatched junction bases: 3. CDR1 is LNHDA and CDR2 is SQIVND in the germline V gene (reference sequence). The CDR3 spans 13 residues.

The chain's CDR3 is CASSSYRGTKNIQYF. CDR3 coding DNA: TGTGCCAGCAGCTCATACAGGGGAACCAAAAACATTCAGTACTTC. The V call is TRBV13, the J call TRBJ2-4; the match to TRBD1 covers 7 bases. Germline CDR1 PRHDT, CDR2 FYEKMQ (reference sequence). The CDR3 is 15 amino acids. The V segment lost 4 bases and the J segment 2 bases; nucleotides outside the gene matches: 5.

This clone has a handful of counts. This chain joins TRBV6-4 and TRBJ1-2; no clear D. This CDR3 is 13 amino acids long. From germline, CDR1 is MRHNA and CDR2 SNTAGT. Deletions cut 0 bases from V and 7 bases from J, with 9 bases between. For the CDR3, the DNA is TGTGCCAGCAGTGACTCACCCGTCGGTGGCTACACCTTC. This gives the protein CASSDSPVGGYTF.

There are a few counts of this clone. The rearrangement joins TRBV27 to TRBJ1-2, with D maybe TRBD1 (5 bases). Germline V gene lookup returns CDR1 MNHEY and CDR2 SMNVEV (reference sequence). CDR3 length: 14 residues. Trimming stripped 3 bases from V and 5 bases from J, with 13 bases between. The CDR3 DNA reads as TGTGCCAGCAGTTTCTCAGGGATTGGATATGGCTACACCTTC. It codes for CASSFSGIGYGYTF.

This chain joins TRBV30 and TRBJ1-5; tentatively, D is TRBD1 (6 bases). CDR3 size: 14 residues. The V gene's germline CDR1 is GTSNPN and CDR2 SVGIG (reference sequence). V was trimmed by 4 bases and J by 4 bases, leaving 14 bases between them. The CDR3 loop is CAWNRGGGNQPQHF. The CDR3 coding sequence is TGTGCCTGGAATCGGGGAGGGGGGAATCAGCCCCAGCATTTT.

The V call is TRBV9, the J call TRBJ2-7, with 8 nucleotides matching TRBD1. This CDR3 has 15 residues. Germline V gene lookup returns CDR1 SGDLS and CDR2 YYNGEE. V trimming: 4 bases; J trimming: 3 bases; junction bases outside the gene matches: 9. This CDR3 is CASSPQGAGNYEQYF. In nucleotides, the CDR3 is TGTGCCAGCAGCCCGCAGGGGGCGGGGAACTACGAGCAGTACTTC.

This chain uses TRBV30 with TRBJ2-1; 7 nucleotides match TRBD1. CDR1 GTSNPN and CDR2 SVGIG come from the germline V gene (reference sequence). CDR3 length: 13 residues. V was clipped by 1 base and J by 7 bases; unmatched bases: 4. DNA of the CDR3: TGTGCCTGGAGTGCCCTACAGGGGAATGAGCAGTTCTTC. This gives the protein CAWSALQGNEQFF.

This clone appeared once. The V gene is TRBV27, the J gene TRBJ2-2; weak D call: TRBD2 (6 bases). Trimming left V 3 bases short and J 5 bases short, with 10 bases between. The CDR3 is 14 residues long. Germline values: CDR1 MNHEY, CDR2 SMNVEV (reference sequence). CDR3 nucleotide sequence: TGTGCCAGCAGTTTTACCCTAGCGACCGGGGAGCTGTTTTTT. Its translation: CASSFTLATGELFF.

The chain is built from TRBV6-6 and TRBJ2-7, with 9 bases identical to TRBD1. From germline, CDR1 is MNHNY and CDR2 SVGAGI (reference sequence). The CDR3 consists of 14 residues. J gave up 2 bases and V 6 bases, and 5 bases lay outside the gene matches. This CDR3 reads CASRGGQGTYEQYF. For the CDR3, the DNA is TGTGCCAGCAGGGGCGGACAGGGGACCTACGAGCAGTACTTC.

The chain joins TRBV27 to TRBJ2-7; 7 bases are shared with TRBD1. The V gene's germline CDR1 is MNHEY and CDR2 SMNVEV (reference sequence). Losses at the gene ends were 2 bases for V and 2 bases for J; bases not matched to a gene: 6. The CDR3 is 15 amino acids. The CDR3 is CASSLRLGQPYEQYF. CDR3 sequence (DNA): TGTGCCAGCAGTTTAAGGTTGGGACAGCCCTACGAGCAGTACTTC.

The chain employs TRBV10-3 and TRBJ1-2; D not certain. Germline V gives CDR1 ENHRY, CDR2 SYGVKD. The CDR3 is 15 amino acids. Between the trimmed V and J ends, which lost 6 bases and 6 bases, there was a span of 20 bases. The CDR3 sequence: CAISEITGSLDGYTF. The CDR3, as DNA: TGTGCCATCAGCGAAATTACCGGGTCCTTAGATGGCTACACCTTC.

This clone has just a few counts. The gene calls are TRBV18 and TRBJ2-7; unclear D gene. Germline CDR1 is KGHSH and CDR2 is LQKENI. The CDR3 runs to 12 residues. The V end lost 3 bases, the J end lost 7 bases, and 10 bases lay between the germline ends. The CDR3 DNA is TGTGCCAGCTCACCCCGACGGGTAGAGCAGTACTTC. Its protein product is CASSPRRVEQYF.

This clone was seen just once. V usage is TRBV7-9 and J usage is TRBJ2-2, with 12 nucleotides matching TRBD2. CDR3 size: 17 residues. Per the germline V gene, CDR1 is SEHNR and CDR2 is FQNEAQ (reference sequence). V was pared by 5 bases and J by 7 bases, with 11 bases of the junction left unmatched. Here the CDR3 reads CASSHSSGGADHGELFF. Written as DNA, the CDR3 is TGTGCCAGCAGCCACTCTAGCGGGGGGGCCGATCACGGGGAGCTGTTTTTT.

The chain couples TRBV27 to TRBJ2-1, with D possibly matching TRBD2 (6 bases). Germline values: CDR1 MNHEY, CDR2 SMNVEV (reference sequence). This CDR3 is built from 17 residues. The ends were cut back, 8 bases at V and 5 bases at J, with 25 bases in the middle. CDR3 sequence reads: CASVSYTAPSDDNEQFF. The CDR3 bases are TGTGCCAGCGTATCCTACACGGCGCCTAGCGACGACAATGAGCAGTTCTTC.

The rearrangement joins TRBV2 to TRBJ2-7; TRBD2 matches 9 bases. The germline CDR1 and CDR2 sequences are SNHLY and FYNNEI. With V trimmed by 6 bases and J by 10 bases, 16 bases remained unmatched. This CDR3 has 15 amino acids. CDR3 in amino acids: CASREPPSGVYGQYF. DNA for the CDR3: TGTGCCAGCAGGGAACCCCCTAGCGGGGTCTACGGACAGTACTTC. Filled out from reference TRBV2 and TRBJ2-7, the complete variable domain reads EPEVTQTPSHQVTQMGQEVILRCVPISNHLYFYWYRQILGQKVEFLVSFYNNEISEKSEIFDDQFSVERPDGSNFTLKIRSTKLEDSAMYFCASREPPSGVYGQYFGPGTRLTVT.

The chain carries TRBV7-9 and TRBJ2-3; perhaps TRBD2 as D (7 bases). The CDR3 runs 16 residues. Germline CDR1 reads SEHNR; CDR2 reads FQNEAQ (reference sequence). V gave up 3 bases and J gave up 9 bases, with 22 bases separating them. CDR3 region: CASSFFRGGLLITQYF. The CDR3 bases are TGTGCCAGCAGCTTTTTTCGCGGGGGCCTCCTCATCACGCAGTATTTT.

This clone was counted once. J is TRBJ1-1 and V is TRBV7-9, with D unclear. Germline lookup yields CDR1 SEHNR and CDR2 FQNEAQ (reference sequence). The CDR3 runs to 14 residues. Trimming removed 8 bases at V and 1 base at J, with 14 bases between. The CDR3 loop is CASPTHSGNTEAFF. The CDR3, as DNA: TGTGCCAGCCCTACCCACTCCGGGAACACTGAAGCTTTCTTT.

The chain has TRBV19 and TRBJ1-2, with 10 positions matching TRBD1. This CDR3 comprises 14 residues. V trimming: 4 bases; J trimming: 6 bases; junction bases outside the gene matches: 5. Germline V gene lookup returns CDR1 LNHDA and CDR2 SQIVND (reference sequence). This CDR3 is CASSTGQGFHGYTF. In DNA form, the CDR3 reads TGTGCCAGTAGTACGGGACAGGGGTTCCATGGCTACACCTTC.

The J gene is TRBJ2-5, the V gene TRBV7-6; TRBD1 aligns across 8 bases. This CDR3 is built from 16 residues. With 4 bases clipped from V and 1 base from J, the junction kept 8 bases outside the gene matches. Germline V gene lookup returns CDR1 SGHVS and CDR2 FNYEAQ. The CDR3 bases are TGTGCCAGCAGCTCAGGACAGGGTGGGGGCCAAGAGACCCAGTACTTC. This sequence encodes CASSSGQGGGQETQYF.

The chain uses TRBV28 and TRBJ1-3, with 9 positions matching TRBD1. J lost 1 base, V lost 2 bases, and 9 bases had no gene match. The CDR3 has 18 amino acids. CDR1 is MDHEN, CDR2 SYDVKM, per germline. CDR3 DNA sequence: TGTGCCAGCAGTTTACGTACAGGGGGCCCACCATCTGGAAACACCATATATTTT. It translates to CASSLRTGGPPSGNTIYF. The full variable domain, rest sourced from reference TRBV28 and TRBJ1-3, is DVKVTQSSRYLVKRTGEKVFLECVQDMDHENMFWYRQDPGLGLRLIYFSYDVKMKEKGDIPEGYSVSREKKERFSLILESASTNQTSMYLCASSLRTGGPPSGNTIYFGEGSWLTVV.

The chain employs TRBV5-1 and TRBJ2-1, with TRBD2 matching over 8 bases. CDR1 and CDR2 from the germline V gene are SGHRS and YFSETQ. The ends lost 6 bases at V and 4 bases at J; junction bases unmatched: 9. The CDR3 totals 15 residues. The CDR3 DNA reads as TGCGCCAGCACTCGCAGGCGGGGGGAATACAATGAGCAGTTCTTC. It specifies CASTRRRGEYNEQFF.

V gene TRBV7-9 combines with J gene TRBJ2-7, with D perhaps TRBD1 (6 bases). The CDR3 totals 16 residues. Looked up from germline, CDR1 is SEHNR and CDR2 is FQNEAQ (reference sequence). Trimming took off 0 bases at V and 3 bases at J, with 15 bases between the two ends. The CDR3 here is CASSLALGGHIYEQYF. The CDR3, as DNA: TGTGCCAGCAGCTTAGCGCTAGGGGGACATATCTACGAGCAGTACTTC.

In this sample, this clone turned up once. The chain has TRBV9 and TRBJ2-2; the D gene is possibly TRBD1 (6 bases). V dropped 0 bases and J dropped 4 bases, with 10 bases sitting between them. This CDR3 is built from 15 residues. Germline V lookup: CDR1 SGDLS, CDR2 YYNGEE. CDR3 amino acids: CASSVATGSTGELFF. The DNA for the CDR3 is TGTGCCAGCAGCGTAGCTACAGGGAGCACCGGGGAGCTGTTTTTT. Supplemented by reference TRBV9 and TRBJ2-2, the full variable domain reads DSGVTQTPKHLITATGQRVTLRCSPRSGDLSVYWYQQSLDQGLQFLIQYYNGEERAKGNILERFSAQQFPDLHSELNLSSLELGDSALYFCASSVATGSTGELFFGEGSRLTVL.

CDR3 nucleotides: TGCAGCGTTTGGGAGTACGAGCAGTACTTC. It specifies CSVWEYEQYF. The genes are TRBV29-1 and TRBJ2-7, with D possibly TRBD2 on 5 matching bases. With 5 bases removed from V and 4 bases from J, the gap between germline ends came to 6 bases. The germline gives CDR1 SQVTM, CDR2 ANQGSEA. This CDR3 is 10 amino acids long.

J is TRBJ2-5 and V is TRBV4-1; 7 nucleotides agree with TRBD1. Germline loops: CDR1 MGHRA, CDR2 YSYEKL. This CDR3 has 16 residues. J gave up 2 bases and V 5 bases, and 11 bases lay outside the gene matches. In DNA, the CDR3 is TGCGCCAGCAGCTATTGGCCCCGGGGACAGCAAGAGACCCAGTACTTC. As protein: CASSYWPRGQQETQYF.

The CDR3 spells CSVDGFGGRGDEQFF. For the CDR3, the DNA is TGCAGCGTTGATGGGTTCGGGGGTCGGGGCGATGAGCAGTTCTTC. The rearrangement links TRBV29-1 to TRBJ2-1, with D possibly being TRBD2 (6 bases). The CDR3 consists of 15 residues. The germline gives CDR1 SQVTM, CDR2 ANQGSEA. Trimming removed 3 bases at V and 8 bases at J, with 20 bases between.